This T cell receptor (beta chain) is drawn from a study of human T cells and chemical hapten exposure. On the study more broadly: Across its roughly 22 weeks, the study gave patients weekly diphenylcyclopropenone doses to the scalp.

Time point of the sample: patch test 2, 6 weeks after DPC sensitization. The treatment: therapeutic diphenylcyclopropenone sensitization with weekly scalp DPC. Each cDNA molecule in the library carried unique molecular identifiers. TCRdb reprocessed the RACE reads with MiXCR, giving one entry per CDR3 protein. This sample has approximately 95,000 distinct CDR3 sequences, with approximately 10% found just once. Per the germline V gene, CDR1 is MGHRA and CDR2 is YSYEKL. V lost 3 bases, J lost 9 bases, and 6 bases stayed unmatched. The CDR3 consists of 15 residues. This chain links TRBV4-1 with TRBJ1-6; 9 nucleotides align to TRBD1. This receptor was taken from a woman in her forties with alopecia areata. Some clones in this sample may be carry-over from other donors' samples. The sample in question was whole blood, obtained in connection with sensitization to the hapten diphenylcyclopropenone (DPC). CDR3 in amino acids: CASSHWDREISPLHF. As DNA, the CDR3 is TGCGCCAGCAGCCACTGGGACAGGGAGATTTCACCCCTCCACTTT.